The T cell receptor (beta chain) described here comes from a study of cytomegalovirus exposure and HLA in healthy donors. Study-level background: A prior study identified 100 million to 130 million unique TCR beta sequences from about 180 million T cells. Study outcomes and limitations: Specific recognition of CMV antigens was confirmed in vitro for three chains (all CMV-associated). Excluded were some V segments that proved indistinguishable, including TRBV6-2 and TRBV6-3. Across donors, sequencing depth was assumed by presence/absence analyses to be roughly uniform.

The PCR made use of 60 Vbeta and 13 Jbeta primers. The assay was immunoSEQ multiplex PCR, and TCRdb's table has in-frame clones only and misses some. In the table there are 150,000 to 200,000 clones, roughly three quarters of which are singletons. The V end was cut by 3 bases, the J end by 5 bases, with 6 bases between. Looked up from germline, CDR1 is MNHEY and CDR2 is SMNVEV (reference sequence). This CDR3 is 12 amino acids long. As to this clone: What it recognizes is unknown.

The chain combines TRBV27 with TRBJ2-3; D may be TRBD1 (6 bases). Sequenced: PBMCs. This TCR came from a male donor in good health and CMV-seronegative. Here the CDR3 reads CASSFRGDTQYF. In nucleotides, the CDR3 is TGTGCCAGCAGTTTCAGGGGAGATACGCAGTATTTT.